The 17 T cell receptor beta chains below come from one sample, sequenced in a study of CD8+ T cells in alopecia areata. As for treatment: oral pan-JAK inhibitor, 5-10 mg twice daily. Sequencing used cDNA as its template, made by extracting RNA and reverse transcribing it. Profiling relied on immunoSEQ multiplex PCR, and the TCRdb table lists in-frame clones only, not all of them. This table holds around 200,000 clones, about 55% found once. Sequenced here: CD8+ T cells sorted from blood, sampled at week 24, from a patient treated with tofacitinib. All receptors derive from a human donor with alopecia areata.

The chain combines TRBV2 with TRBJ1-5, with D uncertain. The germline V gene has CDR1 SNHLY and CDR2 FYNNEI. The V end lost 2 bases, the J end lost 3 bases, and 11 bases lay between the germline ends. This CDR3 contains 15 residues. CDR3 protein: CASSEPVGSNQPQHF. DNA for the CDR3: TGTGCCAGCAGTGAACCTGTGGGTTCCAATCAGCCCCAGCATTTT.

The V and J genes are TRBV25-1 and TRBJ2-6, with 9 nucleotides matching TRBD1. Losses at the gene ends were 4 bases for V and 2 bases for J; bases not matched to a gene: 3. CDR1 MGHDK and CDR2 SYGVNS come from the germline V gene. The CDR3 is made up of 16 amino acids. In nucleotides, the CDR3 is TGTGCCAGCAGTGGGGGACAGGGAGCTGGGGCCAACGTCCTGACTTTC. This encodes CASSGGQGAGANVLTF.

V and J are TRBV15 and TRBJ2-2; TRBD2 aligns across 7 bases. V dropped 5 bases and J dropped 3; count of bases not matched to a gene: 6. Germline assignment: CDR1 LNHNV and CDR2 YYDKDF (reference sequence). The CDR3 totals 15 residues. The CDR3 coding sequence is TGTGCCACCAGCTCGGGGGAGGGGCACACCGGGGAGCTGTTTTTT. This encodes CATSSGEGHTGELFF.

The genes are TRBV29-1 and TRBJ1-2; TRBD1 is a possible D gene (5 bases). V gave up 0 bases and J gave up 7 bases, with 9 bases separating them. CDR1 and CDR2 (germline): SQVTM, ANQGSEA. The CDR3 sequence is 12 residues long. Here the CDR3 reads CSVEDRGFGYTF. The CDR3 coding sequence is TGCAGCGTTGAAGATCGGGGGTTTGGCTACACCTTC.

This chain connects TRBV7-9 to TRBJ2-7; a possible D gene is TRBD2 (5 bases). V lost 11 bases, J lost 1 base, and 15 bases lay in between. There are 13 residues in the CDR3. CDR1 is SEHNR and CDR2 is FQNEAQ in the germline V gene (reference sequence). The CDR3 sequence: CAAQHTGSYEQYF. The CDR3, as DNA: TGTGCCGCCCAGCATACGGGGTCCTACGAGCAGTACTTC.

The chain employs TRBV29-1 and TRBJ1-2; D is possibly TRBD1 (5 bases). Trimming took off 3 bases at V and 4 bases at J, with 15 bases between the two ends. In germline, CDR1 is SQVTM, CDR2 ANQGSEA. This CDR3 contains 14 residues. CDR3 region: CSVDHRDGGYGYTF. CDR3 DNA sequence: TGCAGCGTTGATCACCGGGACGGTGGCTATGGCTACACCTTC.

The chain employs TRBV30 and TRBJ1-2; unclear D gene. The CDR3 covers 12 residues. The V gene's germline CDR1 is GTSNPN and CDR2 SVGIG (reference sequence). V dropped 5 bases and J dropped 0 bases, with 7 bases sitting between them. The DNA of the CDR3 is TGTGCCTGGGACGGACCTAACTATGGCTACACCTTC. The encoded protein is CAWDGPNYGYTF.

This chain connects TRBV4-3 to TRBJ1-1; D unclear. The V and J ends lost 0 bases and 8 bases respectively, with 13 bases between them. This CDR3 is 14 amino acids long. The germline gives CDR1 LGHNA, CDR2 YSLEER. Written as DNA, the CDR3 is TGCGCCAGCAGCCAAGATCGTCGCGGGAACGAAGCTTTCTTT. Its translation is CASSQDRRGNEAFF.

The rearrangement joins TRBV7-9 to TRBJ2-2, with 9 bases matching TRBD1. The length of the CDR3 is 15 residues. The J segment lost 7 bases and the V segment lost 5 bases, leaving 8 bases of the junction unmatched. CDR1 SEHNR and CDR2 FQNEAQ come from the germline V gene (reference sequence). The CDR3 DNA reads TGTGCCAGCAGCGTGGACAGGGGACTTCGCGGGGAGCTGTTTTTT. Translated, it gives CASSVDRGLRGELFF.

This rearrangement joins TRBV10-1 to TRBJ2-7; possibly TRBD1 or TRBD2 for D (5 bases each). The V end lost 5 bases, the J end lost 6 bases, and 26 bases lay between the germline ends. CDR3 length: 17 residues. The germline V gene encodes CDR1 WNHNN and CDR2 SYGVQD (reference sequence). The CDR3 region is CASSPSGEGLAGREQYF. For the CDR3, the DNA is TGCGCCAGCAGTCCGTCCGGCGAAGGGCTAGCAGGGCGCGAGCAGTACTTC.

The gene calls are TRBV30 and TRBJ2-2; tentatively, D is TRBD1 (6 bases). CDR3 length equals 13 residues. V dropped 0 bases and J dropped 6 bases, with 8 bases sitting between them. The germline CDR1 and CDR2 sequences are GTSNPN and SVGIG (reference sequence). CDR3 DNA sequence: TGTGCCTGGAGTGTAGGGGGTGCCGGGGAGCTGTTTTTT. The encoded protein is CAWSVGGAGELFF.

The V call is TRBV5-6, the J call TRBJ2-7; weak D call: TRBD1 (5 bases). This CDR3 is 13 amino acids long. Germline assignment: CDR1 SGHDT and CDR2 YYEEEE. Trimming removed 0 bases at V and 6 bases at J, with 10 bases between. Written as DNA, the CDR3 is TGTGCCAGCAGCTTGGCCCCAGGGCGCGAGCAGTACTTC. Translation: CASSLAPGREQYF.

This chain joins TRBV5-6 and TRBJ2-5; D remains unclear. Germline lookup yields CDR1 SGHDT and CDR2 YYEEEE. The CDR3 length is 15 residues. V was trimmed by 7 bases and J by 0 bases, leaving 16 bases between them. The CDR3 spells CASHMTLIHQETQYF. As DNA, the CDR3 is TGTGCCAGCCACATGACCCTCATCCACCAAGAGACCCAGTACTTC. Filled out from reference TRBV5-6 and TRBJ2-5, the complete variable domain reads DAGVTQSPTHLIKTRGQQVTLRCSPKSGHDTVSWYQQALGQGPQFIFQYYEEEERQRGNFPDRFSGHQFPNYSSELNVNALLLGDSALYLCASHMTLIHQETQYFGPGTRLLVL.

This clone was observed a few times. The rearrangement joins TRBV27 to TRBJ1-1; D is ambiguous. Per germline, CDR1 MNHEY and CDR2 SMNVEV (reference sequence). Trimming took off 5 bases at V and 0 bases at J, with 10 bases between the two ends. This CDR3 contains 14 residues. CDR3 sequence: CASSPTLMNTEAFF. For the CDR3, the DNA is TGTGCCAGCAGTCCGACTCTCATGAACACTGAAGCTTTCTTT.

The CDR3 bases are TGTGCCAGTAGTATGCGTCGCGGGAGCACTGAAGCTTTCTTT. Its translation: CASSMRRGSTEAFF. The chain recombines TRBV19 with TRBJ1-1, with D unclear. CDR1 and CDR2 from the germline V gene are LNHDA and SQIVND (reference sequence). V was shortened by 3 bases and J by 4 bases, with 12 bases between the two germline ends. The CDR3 spans 14 residues.

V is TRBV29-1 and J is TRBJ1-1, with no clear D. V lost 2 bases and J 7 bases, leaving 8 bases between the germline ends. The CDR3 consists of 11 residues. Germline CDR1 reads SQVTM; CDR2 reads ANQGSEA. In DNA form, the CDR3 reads TGCAGCGTTGAACTCAGCCTTGAAGCTTTCTTT. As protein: CSVELSLEAFF. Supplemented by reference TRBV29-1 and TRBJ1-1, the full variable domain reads SAVISQKPSRDICQRGTSLTIQCQVDSQVTMMFWYRQQPGQSLTLIATANQGSEATYESGFVIDKFPISRPNLTFSTLTVSNMSPEDSSIYLCSVELSLEAFFGQGTRLTVV.

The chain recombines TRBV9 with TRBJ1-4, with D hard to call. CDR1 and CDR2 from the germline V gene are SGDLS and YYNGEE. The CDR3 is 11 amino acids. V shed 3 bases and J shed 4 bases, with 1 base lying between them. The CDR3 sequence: CASSDNEKLFF. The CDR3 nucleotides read TGTGCCAGCAGCGATAATGAAAAACTGTTTTTT.